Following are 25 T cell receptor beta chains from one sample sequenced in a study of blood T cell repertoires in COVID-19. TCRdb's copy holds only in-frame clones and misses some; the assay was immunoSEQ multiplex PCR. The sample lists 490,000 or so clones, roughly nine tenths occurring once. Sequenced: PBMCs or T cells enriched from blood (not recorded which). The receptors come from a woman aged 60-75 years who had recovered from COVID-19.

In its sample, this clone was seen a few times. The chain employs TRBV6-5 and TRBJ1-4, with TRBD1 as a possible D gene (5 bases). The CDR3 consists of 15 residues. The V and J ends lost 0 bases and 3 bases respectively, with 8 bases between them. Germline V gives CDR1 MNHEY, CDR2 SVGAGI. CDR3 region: CASSYSVTANEKLFF. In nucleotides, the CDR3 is TGTGCCAGCAGTTACTCTGTGACAGCTAATGAAAAACTGTTTTTT.

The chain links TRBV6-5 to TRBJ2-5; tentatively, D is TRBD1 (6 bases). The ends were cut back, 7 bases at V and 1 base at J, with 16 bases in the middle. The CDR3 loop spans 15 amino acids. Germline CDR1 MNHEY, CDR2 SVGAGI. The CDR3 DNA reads TGTGCCAGCACACCTAATAGGGGGTTCCAAGAGACCCAGTACTTC. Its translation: CASTPNRGFQETQYF.

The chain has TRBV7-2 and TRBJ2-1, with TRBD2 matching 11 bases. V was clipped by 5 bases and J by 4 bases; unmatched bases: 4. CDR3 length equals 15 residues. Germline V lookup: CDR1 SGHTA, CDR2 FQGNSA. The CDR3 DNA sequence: TGTGCCAGCAGCCGTAGCGGGGGGGAGTACAATGAGCAGTTCTTC. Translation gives CASSRSGGEYNEQFF.

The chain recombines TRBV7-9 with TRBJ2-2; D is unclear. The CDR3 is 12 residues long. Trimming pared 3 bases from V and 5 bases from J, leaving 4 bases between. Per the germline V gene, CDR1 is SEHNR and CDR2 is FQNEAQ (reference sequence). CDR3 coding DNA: TGTGCCAGCAGCTTCGGGACCGGGGAGCTGTTTTTT. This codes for CASSFGTGELFF. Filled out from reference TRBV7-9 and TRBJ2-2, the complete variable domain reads DTGVSQNPRHKITKRGQNVTFRCDPISEHNRLYWYRQTLGQGPEFLTYFQNEAQLEKSRLLSDRFSAERPKGSFSTLEIQRTEQGDSAMYLCASSFGTGELFFGEGSRLTVL.

The CDR3: CASSQDWEAGVARAGNTIYF. The CDR3 DNA is TGCGCCAGCAGCCAAGATTGGGAGGCAGGAGTCGCGAGGGCCGGAAACACCATATATTTT. This sequence joins TRBV4-1 and TRBJ1-3; D is unclear. V was pared by 0 bases and J by 4 bases, with 25 bases between. This CDR3 comprises 20 residues. The germline V gene has CDR1 MGHRA and CDR2 YSYEKL.

The DNA for the CDR3 is TGTGCCAGCAGCTTAGACCAGTATGGCTACACCTTC. This gives the protein CASSLDQYGYTF. The V gene is TRBV11-3, the J gene TRBJ1-2; no clear D. The CDR3 loop spans 12 amino acids. CDR1 and CDR2 (germline): SGHNT, YENEEA. V lost 0 bases and J lost 5, with 4 bases in between. The variable domain in full, with the rest retrieved from reference TRBV11-3 and TRBJ1-2, is EAGVVQSPRYKIIEKKQPVAFWCNPISGHNTLYWYLQNLGQGPELLIRYENEEAVDDSQLPKDRFSAERLKGVDSTLKIQPAELGDSAVYLCASSLDQYGYTFGSGTRLTVV.

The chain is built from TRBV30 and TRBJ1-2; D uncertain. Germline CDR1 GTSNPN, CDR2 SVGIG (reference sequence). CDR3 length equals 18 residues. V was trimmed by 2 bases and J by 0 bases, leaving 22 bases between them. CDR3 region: CAWSHTIPSSEANYGYTF. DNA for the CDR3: TGTGCCTGGAGTCACACAATCCCCTCCTCCGAAGCTAACTATGGCTACACCTTC.

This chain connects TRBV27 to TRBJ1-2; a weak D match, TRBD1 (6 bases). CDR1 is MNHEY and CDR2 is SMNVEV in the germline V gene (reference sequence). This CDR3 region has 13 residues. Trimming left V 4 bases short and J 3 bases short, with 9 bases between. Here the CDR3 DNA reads TGTGCCAGCAGTTACCGACAGGACTATGGCTACACCTTC. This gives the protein CASSYRQDYGYTF.

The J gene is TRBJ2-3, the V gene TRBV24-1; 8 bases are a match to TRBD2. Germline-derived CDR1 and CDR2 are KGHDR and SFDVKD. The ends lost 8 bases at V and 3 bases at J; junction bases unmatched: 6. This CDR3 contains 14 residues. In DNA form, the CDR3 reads TGTGCCACCACCCCGGGGGGGGTGACAGATACGCAGTATTTT. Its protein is CATTPGGVTDTQYF.

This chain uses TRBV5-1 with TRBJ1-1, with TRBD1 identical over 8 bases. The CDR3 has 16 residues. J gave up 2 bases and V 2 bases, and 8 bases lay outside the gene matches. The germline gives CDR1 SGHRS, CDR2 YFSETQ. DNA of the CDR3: TGCGCCAGCAGCTTCAGGGGGCAAGATTCCAACACTGAAGCTTTCTTT. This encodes CASSFRGQDSNTEAFF.

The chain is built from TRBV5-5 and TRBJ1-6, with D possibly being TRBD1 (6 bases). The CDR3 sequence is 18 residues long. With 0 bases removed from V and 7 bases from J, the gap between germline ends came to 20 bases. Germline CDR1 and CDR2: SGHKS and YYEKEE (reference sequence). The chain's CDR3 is CASSLVGFGTQGNSPLHF. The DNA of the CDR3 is TGTGCCAGCAGCTTGGTGGGTTTTGGGACACAGGGAAATTCACCCCTCCACTTT.

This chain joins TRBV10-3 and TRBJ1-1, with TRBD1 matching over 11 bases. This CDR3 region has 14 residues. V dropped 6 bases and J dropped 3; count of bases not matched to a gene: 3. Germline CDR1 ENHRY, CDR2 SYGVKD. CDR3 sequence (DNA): TGTGCCATCAGGGGGACAGGGGGAGACACTGAAGCTTTCTTT. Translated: CAIRGTGGDTEAFF.

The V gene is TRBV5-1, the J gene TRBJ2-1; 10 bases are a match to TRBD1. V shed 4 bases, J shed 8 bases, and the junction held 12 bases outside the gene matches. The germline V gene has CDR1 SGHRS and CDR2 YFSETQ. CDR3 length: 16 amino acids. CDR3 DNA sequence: TGCGCCAGCAGCCCTCGGGACAGGGGTATGGTAGATGAGCAGTTCTTC. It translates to CASSPRDRGMVDEQFF. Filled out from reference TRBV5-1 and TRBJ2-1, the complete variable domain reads KAGVTQTPRYLIKTRGQQVTLSCSPISGHRSVSWYQQTPGQGLQFLFEYFSETQRNKGNFPGRFSGRQFSNSRSEMNVSTLELGDSALYLCASSPRDRGMVDEQFFGPGTRLTVL.

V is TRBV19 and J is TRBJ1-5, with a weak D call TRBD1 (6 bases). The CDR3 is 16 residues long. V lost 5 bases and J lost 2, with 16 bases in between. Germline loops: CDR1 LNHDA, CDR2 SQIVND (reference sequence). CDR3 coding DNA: TGTGCCAGTAGTTCGTGGGACATCTTCGGCAATCAGCCCCAGCATTTT. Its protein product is CASSSWDIFGNQPQHF.

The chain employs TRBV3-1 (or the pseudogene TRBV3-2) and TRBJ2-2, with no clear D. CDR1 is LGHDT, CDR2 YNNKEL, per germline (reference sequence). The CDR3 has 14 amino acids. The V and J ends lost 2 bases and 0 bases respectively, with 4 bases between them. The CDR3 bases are TGTGCCAGCAGCCAAAACACGAACACCGGGGAGCTGTTTTTT. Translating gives CASSQNTNTGELFF.

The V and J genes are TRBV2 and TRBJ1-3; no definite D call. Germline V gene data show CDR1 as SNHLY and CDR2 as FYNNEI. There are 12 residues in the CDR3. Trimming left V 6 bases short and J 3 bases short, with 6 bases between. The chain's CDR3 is CASRLVGNTIYF. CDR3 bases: TGTGCCAGCAGGCTAGTTGGAAACACCATATATTTT.

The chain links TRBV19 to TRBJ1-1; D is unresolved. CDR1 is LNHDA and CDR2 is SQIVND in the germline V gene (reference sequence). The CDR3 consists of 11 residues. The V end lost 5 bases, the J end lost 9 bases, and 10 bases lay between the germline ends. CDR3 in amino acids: CASSGQPQAFF. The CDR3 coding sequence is TGTGCCAGTAGTGGGCAGCCGCAAGCTTTCTTT.

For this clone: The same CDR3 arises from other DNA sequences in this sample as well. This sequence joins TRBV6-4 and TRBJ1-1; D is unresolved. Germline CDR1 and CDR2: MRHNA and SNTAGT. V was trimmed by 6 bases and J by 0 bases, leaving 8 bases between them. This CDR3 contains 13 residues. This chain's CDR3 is CASSINVNTEAFF. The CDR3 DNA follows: TGTGCCAGCAGCATCAATGTGAACACTGAAGCTTTCTTT.

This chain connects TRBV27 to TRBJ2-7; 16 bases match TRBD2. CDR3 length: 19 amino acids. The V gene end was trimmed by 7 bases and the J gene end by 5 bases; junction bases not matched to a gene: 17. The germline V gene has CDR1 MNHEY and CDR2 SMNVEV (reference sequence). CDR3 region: CASKHRQGTSGGARNEQYF. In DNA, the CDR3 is TGTGCCAGCAAGCACCGCCAAGGGACTAGCGGGGGGGCCCGAAACGAGCAGTACTTC.

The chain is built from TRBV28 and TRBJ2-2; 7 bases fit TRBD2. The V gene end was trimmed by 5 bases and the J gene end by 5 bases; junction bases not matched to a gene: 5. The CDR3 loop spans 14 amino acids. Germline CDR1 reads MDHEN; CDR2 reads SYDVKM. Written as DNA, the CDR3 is TGTGCCAGCAGTACCTCGGGGGGAACCGGGGAGCTGTTTTTT. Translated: CASSTSGGTGELFF.

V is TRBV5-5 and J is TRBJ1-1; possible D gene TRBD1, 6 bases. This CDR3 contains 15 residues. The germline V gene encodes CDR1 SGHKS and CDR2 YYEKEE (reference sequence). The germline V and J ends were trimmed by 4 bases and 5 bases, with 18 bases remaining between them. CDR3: CASSRQSGGGTEAFF. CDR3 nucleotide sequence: TGTGCCAGCAGCCGTCAGTCGGGAGGGGGTACTGAAGCTTTCTTT.

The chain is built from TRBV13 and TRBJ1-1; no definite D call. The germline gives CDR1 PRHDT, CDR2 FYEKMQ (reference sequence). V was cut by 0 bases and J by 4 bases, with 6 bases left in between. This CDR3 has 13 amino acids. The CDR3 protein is CASSLGHPTEAFF. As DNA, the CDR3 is TGTGCCAGCAGCTTAGGCCATCCCACTGAAGCTTTCTTT. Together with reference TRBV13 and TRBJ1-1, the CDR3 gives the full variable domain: AAGVIQSPRHLIKEKRETATLKCYPIPRHDTVYWYQQGPGQDPQFLISFYEKMQSDKGSIPDRFSAQQFSDYHSELNMSSLELGDSALYFCASSLGHPTEAFFGQGTRLTVV.

The CDR3 bases are TGTGCCAGCAGTAGGGGCGGGGCAACTAATGAAAAACTGTTTTTT. Protein sequence: CASSRGGATNEKLFF. The chain uses TRBV6-5 and TRBJ1-4, with D perhaps matching TRBD1 (5 bases). This CDR3 spans 15 amino acids. Trimming stripped 5 bases from V and 0 bases from J, with 10 bases between. Germline V gene data show CDR1 as MNHEY and CDR2 as SVGAGI.

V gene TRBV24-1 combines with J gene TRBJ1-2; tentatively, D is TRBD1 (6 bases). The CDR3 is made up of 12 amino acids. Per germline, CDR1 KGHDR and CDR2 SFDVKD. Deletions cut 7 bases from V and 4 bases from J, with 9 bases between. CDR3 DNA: TGTGCCACCAGCCAGGGGTTCTATGGCTACACCTTC. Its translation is CATSQGFYGYTF.

CDR3 loop: CASSVCWTGLLSSYNSPLHF. In DNA, the CDR3 is TGTGCCAGCAGTGTGTGTTGGACAGGACTCTTAAGCTCCTATAATTCACCCCTCCACTTT. This chain links TRBV6-4 with TRBJ1-6; TRBD1 matches at 7 bases. Germline V gives CDR1 MRHNA, CDR2 SNTAGT. J was trimmed by 0 bases and V by 4 bases; bases with no gene match: 15. The CDR3 runs 20 residues.